These 13 T cell receptor beta chains were all obtained from the same sample, sequenced in a study of identical twins. MiXCR was run by TCRdb on the 5' RACE reads, yielding one entry per CDR3 protein. The repertoire includes about 460,000 distinct CDR3 sequences, 12% to 15% of them detected once, and about 0.52% sits in the top ten. A further study also used this sample, focusing on yellow fever vaccine responses in identical twins.

Sequencing was carried out using CD4+ T cells sorted from blood. These receptors were collected from a woman between 18 and 29 years old in good health.

This sequence joins TRBV20-1 and TRBJ2-3; 13 bases fit TRBD2. V trimming: 6 bases; J trimming: 1 base; junction bases outside the gene matches: 1. Germline-derived CDR1 and CDR2 are DFQATT and SNEGSKA (reference sequence). The CDR3 is 14 residues long. The CDR3: CSAGTSGGTDTQYF. CDR3 bases: TGCAGTGCCGGGACTAGCGGGGGCACAGATACGCAGTATTTT.

This clonotype was seen a handful of times. The J gene is TRBJ2-5, the V gene TRBV25-1; no firm D call. CDR3 length: 13 amino acids. CDR1 and CDR2 from the germline V gene are MGHDK and SYGVNS. Trimming took off 4 bases at V and 7 bases at J, with 13 bases between the two ends. CDR3 region: CASSGTKLGTQYF. The DNA of the CDR3 is TGTGCCAGCAGTGGAACCAAACTCGGGACCCAGTACTTC. Full variable domain (outside the CDR3, taken from reference TRBV25-1 and TRBJ2-5): EADIYQTPRYLVIGTGKKITLECSQTMGHDKMYWYQQDPGMELHLIHYSYGVNSTEKGDLSSESTVSRIRTEHFPLTLESARPSHTSQYLCASSGTKLGTQYFGPGTRLLVL.

The rearrangement uses TRBV6-1 and TRBJ2-7; TRBD2 is a possible D gene (6 bases). Per germline, CDR1 MNHNS and CDR2 SASEGT. This CDR3 spans 15 amino acids. V lost 7 bases, J lost 3 bases, and 19 bases lay in between. The CDR3 DNA reads TGTGCCAGCACCCCGTTTTGGAGGGGCGACTACGAGCAGTACTTC. This gives the protein CASTPFWRGDYEQYF.

This clonotype was counted between two and nine times. The V gene is TRBV20-1, the J gene TRBJ1-1; 7 nucleotides agree with TRBD1. The CDR3 loop spans 15 amino acids. The germline V gene has CDR1 DFQATT and CDR2 SNEGSKA (reference sequence). V gave up 0 bases and J gave up 5 bases; unmatched junction bases: 9. CDR3 sequence: CSARDPQGVGTEAFF. CDR3 bases: TGCAGTGCTAGAGACCCCCAGGGGGTGGGTACTGAAGCTTTCTTT.

This clonotype has more than one count but fewer than ten. The rearrangement uses TRBV7-8 and TRBJ2-1; D gene unclear. Germline V lookup: CDR1 SGHVS, CDR2 FQNEAQ. Trimming shortened V by 1 base and J by 3 bases, and 7 bases separated the two germline ends. This CDR3 is 14 amino acids long. DNA of the CDR3: TGTGCCAGCAGCTTAGAGGTCCGCTACAATGAGCAGTTCTTC. Translating it yields CASSLEVRYNEQFF.

At least ten counts were recorded for this clonotype. V usage is TRBV6-6 and J usage is TRBJ2-7, with no clear D. Deletions cut 2 bases from V and 7 bases from J, with 6 bases between. The CDR3 sequence is 11 residues long. In germline, CDR1 is MNHNY, CDR2 SVGAGI (reference sequence). Written as DNA, the CDR3 is TGTGCCAGCAGTTACGCCGTGGAGCAGTACTTC. Translation: CASSYAVEQYF.

The chain is built from TRBV27 and TRBJ2-7; TRBD1 aligns across 9 bases. V gave up 2 bases and J gave up 5 bases; unmatched junction bases: 7. The CDR3 has 15 amino acids. Germline V gene sequence: CDR1 MNHEY, CDR2 SMNVEV (reference sequence). The CDR3 coding sequence is TGTGCCAGCAGTTTACAGGGACAGGGTGTCCACGAGCAGTACTTC. Its translation: CASSLQGQGVHEQYF.

This clonotype was seen at least ten times. The V gene is TRBV12-3 or TRBV12-4, the J gene TRBJ1-5; D ambiguous. Trimming took off 2 bases at V and 3 bases at J, with 5 bases between the two ends. The length of the CDR3 is 13 residues. CDR3 DNA sequence: TGTGCCAGCAGTTTACGGGACAATCAGCCCCAGCATTTT. It is translated as CASSLRDNQPQHF.

This clonotype was observed a handful of times. The rearrangement joins TRBV7-8 to TRBJ2-3; tentatively, D is TRBD1 (6 bases). The CDR3 extends over 16 amino acids. Germline-derived CDR1 and CDR2 are SGHVS and FQNEAQ. The V and J ends lost 5 bases and 1 base respectively, with 16 bases between them. The CDR3 sequence is CASSPNRAPRTDTQYF. CDR3 sequence (DNA): TGTGCCAGCAGCCCCAACAGGGCCCCCCGCACAGATACGCAGTATTTT.

This clonotype was observed a few times. The J gene is TRBJ1-5, the V gene TRBV7-9, with TRBD1 identical over 11 bases. The CDR3 runs to 15 residues. Trimming at V came to 5 bases and at J to 8 bases, leaving 8 bases not matched to a gene. Germline CDR1 is SEHNR and CDR2 is FQNEAQ (reference sequence). For the CDR3, the DNA is TGTGCCAGCAGCCAGGGACAGGGGGTTTATAAGCCCCAGCATTTT. This gives the protein CASSQGQGVYKPQHF.

This clonotype has more than one count but fewer than ten. The chain combines TRBV12-3 or TRBV12-4 with TRBJ2-1; 9 bases map to TRBD2. The V gene end was trimmed by 6 bases and the J gene end by 0 bases; junction bases not matched to a gene: 9. CDR3 size: 17 residues. CDR3 DNA: TGTGCCAGCAGCCCCTTCCTTAGCGGGAGCTCCTACAATGAGCAGTTCTTC. It specifies CASSPFLSGSSYNEQFF.

This clonotype was seen a few times. The J gene is TRBJ2-3, the V gene TRBV5-1; 11 bases align to TRBD2. The CDR3 contains 17 residues. CDR1 is SGHRS, CDR2 YFSETQ, per germline. J lost 3 bases, V lost 2 bases, and 8 bases had no gene match. CDR3: CASSLGPTSGTTDTQYF. In DNA, the CDR3 is TGCGCCAGCAGCTTAGGGCCGACTAGCGGGACGACAGATACGCAGTATTTT. Full variable domain (remainder filled in from reference TRBV5-1 and TRBJ2-3): KAGVTQTPRYLIKTRGQQVTLSCSPISGHRSVSWYQQTPGQGLQFLFEYFSETQRNKGNFPGRFSGRQFSNSRSEMNVSTLELGDSALYLCASSLGPTSGTTDTQYFGPGTRLTVL.

This rearrangement joins TRBV9 to TRBJ2-7, with 8 bases aligning to TRBD2. Germline trimming cut 2 bases from V and 2 bases from J; bases unmatched to any gene: 3. The V gene's germline CDR1 is SGDLS and CDR2 YYNGEE. This CDR3 region has 14 residues. The CDR3 coding sequence is TGTGCCAGCAGCGTGACTAGCGCTACCTACGAGCAGTACTTC. As protein: CASSVTSATYEQYF.